This T cell receptor (beta chain) was identified during a study of T cells in localized non-small cell lung cancer. Deletions cut 5 bases from V and 5 bases from J, with 12 bases between. CDR3 size: 13 residues. The V gene's germline CDR1 is SGHTA and CDR2 FQGTGA. TCRdb keeps only in-frame clones here, not all; method: immunoSEQ multiplex PCR. In the table there are roughly 16,000 clones, around 85% of which are singletons. This clone was observed once. This sequence originates from a woman between 35 and 75 years old with stage I lung adenocarcinoma. The chain couples TRBV7-3 to TRBJ1-2; the D is unclear. The sequencing used peripheral blood, collected before any cancer treatment. CDR3 DNA: TGTGCCAGCAGCCCAGACGGACGATATGGCTACACCTTC. This translates into CASSPDGRYGYTF.